The next 21 T cell receptor beta chains were all read from a single sample in a study of cytomegalovirus exposure and HLA in healthy donors. PCR primers comprised 60 Vbeta and 13 Jbeta primers. Clones were sequenced by immunoSEQ multiplex PCR, and TCRdb holds only the in-frame ones, with some missing. The repertoire includes 84,000 or so clones, under 85% of them detected once, and roughly 2% sits in the top ten. The source material was PBMCs. The receptors derive from a boy between 10 and 17 years old in good health and CMV-seronegative.

This chain links TRBV7-3 with TRBJ1-1; 7 bases fit TRBD1. There are 14 residues in the CDR3. Unmatched junction bases numbered 7, after V lost 4 bases and J lost 5 bases. Germline values: CDR1 SGHTA, CDR2 FQGTGA. The CDR3 protein is CASSSTGLGTEAFF. The CDR3, as DNA: TGTGCCAGCAGCTCGACAGGGCTGGGAACTGAAGCTTTCTTT.

This clone occurred a few times. The rearrangement uses TRBV4-2 and TRBJ2-5, with TRBD1 identical over 12 bases. Trimming took 3 bases from V and 3 from J; bases not matched to a gene: 5. CDR1 LGHNA and CDR2 YNFKEQ come from the germline V gene. The CDR3 is made up of 16 amino acids. The CDR3 sequence is CASSQGTGGIEETQYF. The CDR3 DNA is TGTGCCAGCAGCCAGGGGACAGGGGGCATCGAAGAGACCCAGTACTTC.

The chain links TRBV19 to TRBJ2-2; D gene unclear. Trimming stripped 6 bases from V and 3 bases from J, with 11 bases between. CDR3 length: 14 amino acids. CDR1 is LNHDA and CDR2 is SQIVND in the germline V gene (reference sequence). For the CDR3, the DNA is TGTGCCAGTAGGCCGAGTTTGGACACCGGGGAGCTGTTTTTT. Protein sequence: CASRPSLDTGELFF. The whole variable domain, filled in from reference TRBV19 and TRBJ2-2, reads DGGITQSPKYLFRKEGQNVTLSCEQNLNHDAMYWYRQDPGQGLRLIYYSQIVNDFQKGDIAEGYSVSREKKESFPLTVTSAQKNPTAFYLCASRPSLDTGELFFGEGSRLTVL.

The chain couples TRBV6-5 to TRBJ1-5; 7 bases match TRBD1. This CDR3 is built from 14 residues. CDR1 is MNHEY, CDR2 SVGAGI, per germline. Trimming removed 6 bases from V and 7 bases from J; junction bases left unmatched: 9. The chain's CDR3 is CASSLGGGGQPQHF. As DNA, the CDR3 is TGTGCCAGCAGCCTAGGAGGGGGCGGGCAGCCCCAGCATTTT.

The chain links TRBV14 to TRBJ1-1, with D possibly matching TRBD1 (5 bases). CDR1 is SGHDN and CDR2 is FVKESK in the germline V gene. The V gene lost 3 bases and the J gene lost 6 bases, with 14 bases spanning the gap. The CDR3 totals 14 residues. The CDR3 bases are TGTGCCAGCAGCCAGGAACTTGGGGGGTCTGAAGCTTTCTTT. Its protein product is CASSQELGGSEAFF. The full variable domain, rest sourced from reference TRBV14 and TRBJ1-1, is EAGVTQFPSHSVIEKGQTVTLRCDPISGHDNLYWYRRVMGKEIKFLLHFVKESKQDESGMPNNRFLAERTGGTYSTLKVQPAELEDSGVYFCASSQELGGSEAFFGQGTRLTVV.

The chain carries TRBV29-1 and TRBJ2-1; unclear D gene. The germline gives CDR1 SQVTM, CDR2 ANQGSEA. Trimming stripped 3 bases from V and 9 bases from J, with 12 bases between. The CDR3 is 12 amino acids. The CDR3 bases are TGCAGCGTTGATGGTTGTAGTCCTGAGCAGTTCTTC. It specifies CSVDGCSPEQFF.

This chain links TRBV30 with TRBJ2-7, with a possible D match to TRBD1 (5 bases). The CDR3 consists of 13 residues. Trimming left V 3 bases short and J 3 bases short, with 12 bases between. CDR1 and CDR2 (germline): GTSNPN, SVGIG (reference sequence). CDR3 DNA sequence: TGTGCCTGGAGGGACGTGACAGTCTACGAGCAGTACTTC. This translates into CAWRDVTVYEQYF.

This clone has just one count. The chain uses TRBV2 and TRBJ2-1, with a weak D call TRBD2 (6 bases). The germline V and J ends were trimmed by 5 bases and 5 bases, with 10 bases remaining between them. The germline CDR1 and CDR2 sequences are SNHLY and FYNNEI. The CDR3 is made up of 13 amino acids. This CDR3 reads CASSMGLNNEQFF. The CDR3 DNA follows: TGTGCCAGCAGTATGGGACTTAACAATGAGCAGTTCTTC. The full variable domain, in which reference TRBV2 and TRBJ2-1 provide the parts outside the CDR3, is EPEVTQTPSHQVTQMGQEVILRCVPISNHLYFYWYRQILGQKVEFLVSFYNNEISEKSEIFDDQFSVERPDGSNFTLKIRSTKLEDSAMYFCASSMGLNNEQFFGPGTRLTVL.

The chain is built from TRBV4-1 and TRBJ2-3; no reliable D call. Germline V gene lookup returns CDR1 MGHRA and CDR2 YSYEKL. The CDR3 is 13 residues long. Trimming removed 1 base at V and 4 bases at J, with 6 bases between. DNA for the CDR3: TGCGCCAGCAGCCAAGCACTCCCAGATACGCAGTATTTT. Amino acid sequence: CASSQALPDTQYF.

The chain joins TRBV4-1 to TRBJ2-4; tentatively, D is TRBD2 (5 bases). The CDR3 has 13 residues. V gave up 6 bases and J gave up 8 bases, with 14 bases separating them. Germline V CDR1 and CDR2: MGHRA, YSYEKL. The DNA for the CDR3 is TGCGCCAGCAGGCCCCCCACGAGGGACATTCAGTACTTC. It specifies CASRPPTRDIQYF.

CDR3 protein: CASSAGTGRTEAFF. Written as DNA, the CDR3 is TGTGCCAGCAGTGCCGGGACAGGAAGGACTGAAGCTTTCTTT. The rearrangement links TRBV6-5 to TRBJ1-1, with 8 bases matching TRBD1. The CDR3 loop spans 14 amino acids. Trimming took 5 bases from V and 5 from J; bases not matched to a gene: 7. Germline V gives CDR1 MNHEY, CDR2 SVGAGI.

The chain combines TRBV5-4 with TRBJ2-1; 7 bases match TRBD1. The trim removed 5 bases at V and 0 bases at J, leaving 5 bases unmatched. In germline, CDR1 is SGHNT, CDR2 YYREEE (reference sequence). The CDR3 loop spans 15 amino acids. CDR3 residues: CASSWDRSSYNEQFF. The DNA for the CDR3 is TGTGCCAGCAGTTGGGACAGAAGCTCCTACAATGAGCAGTTCTTC.

A few counts support this clone. The rearrangement joins TRBV28 to TRBJ2-7; D perhaps matches TRBD1 (6 bases). Germline-derived CDR1 and CDR2 are MDHEN and SYDVKM. V was pared by 3 bases and J by 6 bases, with 18 bases between. This CDR3 comprises 15 residues. The CDR3 DNA follows: TGTGCCAGCAGTTTCCAGGGGCGGTCTCTGGTCGAGCAGTACTTC. Translating it yields CASSFQGRSLVEQYF. Looking up the rest from reference TRBV28 and TRBJ2-7 gives the full variable domain: DVKVTQSSRYLVKRTGEKVFLECVQDMDHENMFWYRQDPGLGLRLIYFSYDVKMKEKGDIPEGYSVSREKKERFSLILESASTNQTSMYLCASSFQGRSLVEQYFGPGTRLTVT.

This chain links TRBV5-4 with TRBJ1-1; 8 bases are a match to TRBD1. V was pared by 3 bases and J by 1 base, with 5 bases of the junction left unmatched. Per germline, CDR1 SGHNT and CDR2 YYREEE (reference sequence). The CDR3 is 15 residues long. CDR3 sequence (DNA): TGTGCCAGCAGCTACCGGACAGGGACGAACACTGAAGCTTTCTTT. It encodes CASSYRTGTNTEAFF.

This chain joins TRBV10-2 and TRBJ1-1; TRBD1 matches at 7 bases. The CDR3 contains 15 residues. The trim removed 2 bases at V and 2 bases at J, leaving 5 bases unmatched. Germline V gene sequence: CDR1 WSHSY, CDR2 SAAADI. CDR3 in amino acids: CASSEDRVENTEAFF. CDR3 nucleotide sequence: TGCGCCAGCAGTGAGGACAGGGTCGAAAACACTGAAGCTTTCTTT.

The chain's CDR3 is CASSLATGGYYNEQFF. CDR3 DNA sequence: TGTGCCAGCAGCTTAGCCACAGGGGGTTACTACAATGAGCAGTTCTTC. V and J are TRBV5-4 and TRBJ2-1; TRBD1 matches 8 bases. This CDR3 region has 16 residues. The germline V gene has CDR1 SGHNT and CDR2 YYREEE (reference sequence). The J segment lost 3 bases and the V segment lost 2 bases, leaving 7 bases of the junction unmatched.

The rearrangement uses TRBV5-1 and TRBJ1-3; D possibly corresponds to TRBD1 (5 bases). Looked up from germline, CDR1 is SGHRS and CDR2 is YFSETQ. V was cut by 1 base and J by 2 bases, with 7 bases left in between. This CDR3 has 14 residues. CDR3 residues: CASSLRGTGNTIYF. The CDR3, as DNA: TGCGCCAGCAGCTTGCGGGGGACTGGAAACACCATATATTTT.

The rearrangement uses TRBV5-1 and TRBJ2-7, with D tentatively TRBD1 (6 bases). Looked up from germline, CDR1 is SGHRS and CDR2 is YFSETQ. The CDR3 is 12 residues long. V was clipped by 4 bases and J by 4 bases, with 9 bases between them. The CDR3 spells CASSPQGYEQYF. Here the CDR3 DNA reads TGCGCCAGCAGCCCACAGGGTTACGAGCAGTACTTC.

V usage is TRBV18 and J usage is TRBJ2-7; TRBD1 matches at 8 bases. Germline V gives CDR1 KGHSH, CDR2 LQKENI. The CDR3 length is 14 residues. V shed 3 bases and J 5 bases; nucleotides not matched to a gene: 6. Here the CDR3 DNA reads TGTGCCAGCTCACCGAAACAGGGGGTCAACGAGCAGTACTTC. Encoded protein: CASSPKQGVNEQYF.

DNA for the CDR3: TGTGCCAGCAGCTTCACGGACAGGCTAGCCAAAAACATTCAGTACTTC. Translated: CASSFTDRLAKNIQYF. The chain employs TRBV5-4 and TRBJ2-4; 7 bases match TRBD1. Germline CDR1 is SGHNT and CDR2 is YYREEE (reference sequence). Losses at the gene ends were 2 bases for V and 0 bases for J; bases not matched to a gene: 5. This CDR3 comprises 16 residues. The full variable domain, in which reference TRBV5-4 and TRBJ2-4 provide the parts outside the CDR3, is ETGVTQSPTHLIKTRGQQVTLRCSSQSGHNTVSWYQQALGQGPQFIFQYYREEENGRGNFPPRFSGLQFPNYSSELNVNALELDDSALYLCASSFTDRLAKNIQYFGAGTRLSVL.

This clone was seen only a few times. The chain recombines TRBV6-5 with TRBJ2-5; 9 bases match TRBD1. The V gene end was trimmed by 2 bases and the J gene end by 5 bases; junction bases not matched to a gene: 6. The germline V gene encodes CDR1 MNHEY and CDR2 SVGAGI. This CDR3 contains 15 residues. CDR3: CASSYGGQGEETQYF. The CDR3 coding sequence is TGTGCCAGCAGTTACGGGGGACAGGGTGAGGAGACCCAGTACTTC.